Detailed here is one TCR beta chain. Its antigen is as yet unknown. The V and J ends lost 3 bases and 8 bases respectively, with 10 bases between them. Germline V gene sequence: CDR1 LNHDA, CDR2 SQIVND (reference sequence). The CDR3 is 12 residues long. This entry comes from a study of cytomegalovirus exposure and HLA in healthy donors. Overall study results and limits: Several top significant clusters appeared, in a later analysis, to be linked to common viral pathogens. Overall, roughly 160 TCR beta chains were annotated as cytomegalovirus-associated.

Both 60 Vbeta primers and 13 Jbeta primers went into the PCR. Profiled with immunoSEQ multiplex PCR; TCRdb holds only in-frame clones, not every one. This table holds approximately 110,000 clones, roughly 69% found once. The clonotype was recovered from a man over 45 in good health and CMV-seropositive. Sample: PBMCs. The genes are TRBV19 and TRBJ1-2, with D unresolved. For the CDR3, the DNA is TGTGCCAGTAGTATGATAACGAGGGGCTACACCTTC. Its protein is CASSMITRGYTF. Variable domain in full (rest from reference TRBV19 and TRBJ1-2): DGGITQSPKYLFRKEGQNVTLSCEQNLNHDAMYWYRQDPGQGLRLIYYSQIVNDFQKGDIAEGYSVSREKKESFPLTVTSAQKNPTAFYLCASSMITRGYTFGSGTRLTVV.